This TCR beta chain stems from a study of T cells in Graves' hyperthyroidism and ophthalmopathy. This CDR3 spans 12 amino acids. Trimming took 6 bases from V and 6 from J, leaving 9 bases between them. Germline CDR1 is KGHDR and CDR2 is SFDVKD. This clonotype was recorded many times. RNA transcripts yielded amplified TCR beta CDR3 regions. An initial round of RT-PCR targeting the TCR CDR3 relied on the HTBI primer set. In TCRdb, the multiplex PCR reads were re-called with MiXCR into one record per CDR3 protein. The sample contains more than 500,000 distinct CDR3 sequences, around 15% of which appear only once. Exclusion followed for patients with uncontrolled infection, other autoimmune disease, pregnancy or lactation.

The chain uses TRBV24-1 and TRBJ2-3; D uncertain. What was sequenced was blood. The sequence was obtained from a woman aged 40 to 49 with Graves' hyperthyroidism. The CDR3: CATSPTADTQYF. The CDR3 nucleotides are TGTGCCACCAGTCCTACAGCGGATACGCAGTATTTT.